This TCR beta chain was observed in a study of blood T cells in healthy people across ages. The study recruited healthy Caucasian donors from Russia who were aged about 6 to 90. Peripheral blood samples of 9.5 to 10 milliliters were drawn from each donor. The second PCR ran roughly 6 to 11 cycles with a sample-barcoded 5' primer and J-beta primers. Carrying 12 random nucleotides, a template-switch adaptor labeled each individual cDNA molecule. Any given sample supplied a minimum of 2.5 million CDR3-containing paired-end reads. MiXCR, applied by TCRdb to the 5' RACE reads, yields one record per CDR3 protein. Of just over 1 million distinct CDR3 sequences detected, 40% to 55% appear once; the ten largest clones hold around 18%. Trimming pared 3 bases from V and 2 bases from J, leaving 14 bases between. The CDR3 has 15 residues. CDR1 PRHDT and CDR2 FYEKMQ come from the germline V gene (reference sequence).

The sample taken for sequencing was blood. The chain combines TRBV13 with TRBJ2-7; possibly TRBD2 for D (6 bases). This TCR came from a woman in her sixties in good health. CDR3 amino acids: CASSFRLEGTYEQYF. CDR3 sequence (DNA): TGTGCCAGCAGCTTTCGACTAGAGGGGACCTACGAGCAGTACTTC. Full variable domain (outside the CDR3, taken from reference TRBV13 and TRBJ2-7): AAGVIQSPRHLIKEKRETATLKCYPIPRHDTVYWYQQGPGQDPQFLISFYEKMQSDKGSIPDRFSAQQFSDYHSELNMSSLELGDSALYFCASSFRLEGTYEQYFGPGTRLTVT.